A single TCR beta chain is shown here with its context. This sample was included in a study of blood T cell repertoires in COVID-19. The wider study: Acute and convalescent COVID-19 samples came from the United States, Italy and Spain. Sources were T cells, B-cell-depleted T cells, or PBMCs; the material itself was cDNA or gDNA.

V gave up 5 bases and J gave up 4 bases; unmatched junction bases: 15. Germline CDR1 is MNHEY and CDR2 is SVGEGT. The CDR3 is 18 residues long. The method was immunoSEQ multiplex PCR; TCRdb's version includes in-frame clones alone and lacks a portion of them. The sample has around 76,000 clones; around 91% are singletons. The receptor comes from a human donor in a cohort sampled during active COVID-19. Sample: peripheral blood. The rearrangement uses TRBV6-2 or TRBV6-3 and TRBJ1-3; 9 nucleotides match TRBD1. The CDR3 protein is CASSPREPGQGSGNTIYF. CDR3 nucleotides: TGTGCCAGCAGTCCACGCGAACCGGGACAGGGCTCCGGAAACACCATATATTTT.